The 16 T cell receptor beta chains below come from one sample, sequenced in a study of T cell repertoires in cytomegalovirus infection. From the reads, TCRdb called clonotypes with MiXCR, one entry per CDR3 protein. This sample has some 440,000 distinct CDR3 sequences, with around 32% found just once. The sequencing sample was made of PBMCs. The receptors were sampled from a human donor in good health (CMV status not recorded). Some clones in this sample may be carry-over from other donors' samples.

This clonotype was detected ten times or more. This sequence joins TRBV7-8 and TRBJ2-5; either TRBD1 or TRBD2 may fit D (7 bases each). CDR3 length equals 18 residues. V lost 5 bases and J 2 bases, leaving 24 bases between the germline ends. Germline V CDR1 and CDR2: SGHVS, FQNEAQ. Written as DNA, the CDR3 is TGTGCCAGCAGCCGGGGGAGGGGGCGGGGAAAGCTACAAGAGACCCAGTACTTC. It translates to CASSRGRGRGKLQETQYF.

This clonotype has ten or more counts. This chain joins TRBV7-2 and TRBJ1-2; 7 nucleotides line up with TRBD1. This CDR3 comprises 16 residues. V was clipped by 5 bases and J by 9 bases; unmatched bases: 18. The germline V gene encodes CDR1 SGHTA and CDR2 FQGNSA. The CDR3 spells CASSTRVGQRTASYTF. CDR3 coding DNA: TGTGCCAGCAGCACGCGGGTGGGACAGAGGACCGCTAGCTACACCTTC.

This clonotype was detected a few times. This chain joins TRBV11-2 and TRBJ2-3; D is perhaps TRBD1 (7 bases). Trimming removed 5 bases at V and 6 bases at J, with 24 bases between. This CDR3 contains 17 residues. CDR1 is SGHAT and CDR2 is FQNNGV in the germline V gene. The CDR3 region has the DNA TGTGCCAGCAGCCACGCAGGAGGGGGCCGGAATATGGATACGCAGTATTTT. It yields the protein CASSHAGGGRNMDTQYF. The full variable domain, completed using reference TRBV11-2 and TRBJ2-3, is EAGVAQSPRYKIIEKRQSVAFWCNPISGHATLYWYQQILGQGPKLLIQFQNNGVVDDSQLPKDRFSAERLKGVDSTLKIQPAKLEDSAVYLCASSHAGGGRNMDTQYFGPGTRLTVL.

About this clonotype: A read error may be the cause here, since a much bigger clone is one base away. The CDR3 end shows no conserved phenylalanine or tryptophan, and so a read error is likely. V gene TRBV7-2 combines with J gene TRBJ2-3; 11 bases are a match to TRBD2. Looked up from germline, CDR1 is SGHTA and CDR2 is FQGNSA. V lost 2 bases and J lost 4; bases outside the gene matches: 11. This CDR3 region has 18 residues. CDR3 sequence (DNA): TGTGCCAGCAGCTTAATCTCGGCTAGCGGGGGGAGGGCAGATACGCAGTATTGT. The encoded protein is CASSLISASGGRADTQYC.

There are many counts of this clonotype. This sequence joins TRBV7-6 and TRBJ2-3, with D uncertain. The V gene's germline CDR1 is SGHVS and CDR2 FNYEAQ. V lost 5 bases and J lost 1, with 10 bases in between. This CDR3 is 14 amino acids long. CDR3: CASSGPLRTDTQYF. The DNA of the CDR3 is TGTGCCAGCAGCGGGCCACTTCGCACAGATACGCAGTATTTT.

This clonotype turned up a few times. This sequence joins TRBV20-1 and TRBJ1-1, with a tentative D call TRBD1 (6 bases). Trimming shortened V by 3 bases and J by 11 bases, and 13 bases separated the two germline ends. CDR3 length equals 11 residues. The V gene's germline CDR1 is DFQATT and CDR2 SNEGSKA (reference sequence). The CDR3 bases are TGCAGTGCTAGTGGGGGCGCGGGCGCTTTCTTT. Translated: CSASGGAGAFF.

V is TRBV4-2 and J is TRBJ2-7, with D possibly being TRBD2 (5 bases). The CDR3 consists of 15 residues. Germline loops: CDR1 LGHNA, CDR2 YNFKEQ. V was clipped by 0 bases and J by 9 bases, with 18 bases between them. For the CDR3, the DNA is TGTGCCAGCAGCCAAGATCTACAGAATATACGGGGGCAGTACTTC. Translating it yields CASSQDLQNIRGQYF.

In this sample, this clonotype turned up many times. The CDR3 protein is CASSPRENPYGYTF. The CDR3 nucleotides are TGTGCCAGCAGCCCGCGGGAGAACCCCTATGGCTACACCTTC. The rearrangement links TRBV7-6 to TRBJ1-2, with D unresolved. Germline assignment: CDR1 SGHVS and CDR2 FNYEAQ. The germline V and J ends were trimmed by 5 bases and 4 bases, with 14 bases remaining between them. There are 14 residues in the CDR3.

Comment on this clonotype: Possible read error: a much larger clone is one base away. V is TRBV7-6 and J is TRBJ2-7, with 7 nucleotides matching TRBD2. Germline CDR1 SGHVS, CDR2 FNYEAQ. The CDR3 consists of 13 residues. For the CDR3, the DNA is TGTGCCGGCAGCTTTAGGGAGGGCTACGAGCAGTACTTC. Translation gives CAGSFREGYEQYF.

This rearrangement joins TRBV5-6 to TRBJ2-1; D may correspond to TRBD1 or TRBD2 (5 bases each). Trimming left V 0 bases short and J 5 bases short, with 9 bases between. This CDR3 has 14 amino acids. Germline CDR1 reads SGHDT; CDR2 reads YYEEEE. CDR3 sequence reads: CASSLGGVHNEQFF. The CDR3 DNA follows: TGTGCCAGCAGCTTGGGAGGGGTGCACAATGAGCAGTTCTTC. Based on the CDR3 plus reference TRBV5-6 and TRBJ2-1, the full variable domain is DAGVTQSPTHLIKTRGQQVTLRCSPKSGHDTVSWYQQALGQGPQFIFQYYEEEERQRGNFPDRFSGHQFPNYSSELNVNALLLGDSALYLCASSLGGVHNEQFFGPGTRLTVL.

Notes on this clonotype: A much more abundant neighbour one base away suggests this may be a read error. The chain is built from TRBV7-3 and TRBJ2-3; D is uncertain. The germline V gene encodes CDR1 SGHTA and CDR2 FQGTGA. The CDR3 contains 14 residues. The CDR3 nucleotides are TGTGCCAGCAGCTTAATACCCAGCACAGATACGCCGTATTTT. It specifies CASSLIPSTDTPYF.

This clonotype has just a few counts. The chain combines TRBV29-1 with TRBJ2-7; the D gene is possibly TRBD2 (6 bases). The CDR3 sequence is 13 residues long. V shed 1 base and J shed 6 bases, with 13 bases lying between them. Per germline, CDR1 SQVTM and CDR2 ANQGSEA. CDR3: CSVEGASEGEQYF. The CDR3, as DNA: TGCAGCGTTGAAGGGGCTAGCGAAGGCGAGCAGTACTTC.

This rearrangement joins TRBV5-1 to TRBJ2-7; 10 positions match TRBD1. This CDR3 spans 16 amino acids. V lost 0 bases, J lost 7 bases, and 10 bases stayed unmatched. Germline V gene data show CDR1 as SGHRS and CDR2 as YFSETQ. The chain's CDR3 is CASSLGTGTGAWEQYF. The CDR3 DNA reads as TGCGCCAGCAGCTTGGGGACCGGGACAGGGGCGTGGGAGCAGTACTTC.

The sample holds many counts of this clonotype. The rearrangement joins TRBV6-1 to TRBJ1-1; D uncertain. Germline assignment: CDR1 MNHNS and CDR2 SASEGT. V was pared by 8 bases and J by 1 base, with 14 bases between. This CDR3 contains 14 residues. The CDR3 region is CASRKQQTNTEAFF. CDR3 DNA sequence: TGTGCCAGCCGGAAACAGCAGACGAACACTGAAGCTTTCTTT.

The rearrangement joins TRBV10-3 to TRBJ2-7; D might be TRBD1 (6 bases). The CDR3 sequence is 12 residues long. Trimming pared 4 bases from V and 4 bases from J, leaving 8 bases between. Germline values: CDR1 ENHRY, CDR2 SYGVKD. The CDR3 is CAISGTEYEQYF. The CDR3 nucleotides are TGTGCCATCAGTGGGACAGAGTACGAGCAGTACTTC.

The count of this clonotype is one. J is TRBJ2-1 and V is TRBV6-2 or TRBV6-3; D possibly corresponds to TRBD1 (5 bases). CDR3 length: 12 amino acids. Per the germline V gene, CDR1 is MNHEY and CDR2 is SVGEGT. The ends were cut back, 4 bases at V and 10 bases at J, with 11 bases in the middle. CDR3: CASSFPDTEQFF. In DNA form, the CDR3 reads TGTGCCAGCAGTTTCCCGGACACAGAGCAGTTCTTC.